This passage covers 8 T cell receptor beta chains from one sample sequenced in a study of human T cells and chemical hapten exposure. Each CDR3 protein gets one entry after TCRdb re-called the RACE reads with MiXCR. In the table there are more than 35,000 distinct CDR3 sequences, 3.5% to 4% of which are singletons. Specified time point: healthy volunteer bleed at 6 weeks. Unfractionated whole blood yielded total RNA. Sequenced sample: whole blood. The receptors come from a human donor in good health. Some clones in this sample may be carry-over from other donors' samples.

This clonotype occurred many times. The chain recombines TRBV12-3 or TRBV12-4 with TRBJ2-1, with TRBD2 matching over 14 bases. The CDR3 totals 19 residues. Losses at the gene ends were 3 bases for V and 1 base for J; bases not matched to a gene: 8. The CDR3 DNA follows: TGTGCCAGCAGTTTCCAGGGGACTAGCGGGAGTCGGTCCTACAATGAGCAGTTCTTC. Protein product: CASSFQGTSGSRSYNEQFF.

This clonotype was seen a few times. The gene calls are TRBV28 and TRBJ1-6, with D possibly TRBD1 on 6 matching bases. V lost 1 base, J lost 5 bases, and 12 bases lay in between. The CDR3 runs 16 residues. The germline V gene encodes CDR1 MDHEN and CDR2 SYDVKM. CDR3 residues: CASSLLGGADNSPLHF. CDR3 sequence (DNA): TGTGCCAGCAGTTTATTGGGGGGCGCGGATAATTCACCCCTCCACTTT.

The sample holds many counts of this clonotype. V usage is TRBV28 and J usage is TRBJ2-7; either TRBD1 or TRBD2 may supply D (6 bases each). Germline assignment: CDR1 MDHEN and CDR2 SYDVKM. V shed 6 bases and J shed 2 bases, with 17 bases lying between them. The CDR3 is made up of 15 amino acids. DNA for the CDR3: TGTGCCAGCAGGATAAAGGAGGGGGGCGCCTACGAGCAGTACTTC. Translation: CASRIKEGGAYEQYF.

This clonotype was counted many times. The rearrangement uses TRBV7-9 and TRBJ1-1; tentatively, D is TRBD1 (5 bases). The CDR3 extends over 16 amino acids. The V gene lost 4 bases and the J gene lost 0 bases, with 15 bases spanning the gap. The germline gives CDR1 SEHNR, CDR2 FQNEAQ (reference sequence). CDR3 sequence: CASSSGDPQMNTEAFF. CDR3 DNA: TGTGCCAGCAGCTCCGGGGACCCTCAGATGAACACTGAAGCTTTCTTT.

This clonotype was detected a few times. The V call is TRBV11-2, the J call TRBJ1-4; perhaps TRBD1 as D (6 bases). Trimming stripped 0 bases from V and 8 bases from J, with 16 bases between. There are 16 residues in the CDR3. Germline CDR1 SGHAT, CDR2 FQNNGV. The CDR3 sequence: CASSLDLGGQREKLFF. For the CDR3, the DNA is TGTGCCAGCAGCTTAGATCTTGGGGGCCAGAGAGAAAAACTGTTTTTT.

This clonotype was detected only a few times. The chain employs TRBV28 and TRBJ1-5; D uncertain. Trimming pared 2 bases from V and 2 bases from J, leaving 13 bases between. The germline gives CDR1 MDHEN, CDR2 SYDVKM. The CDR3 is 16 amino acids. The CDR3 reads CASSLAPGKGNQPQHF. The CDR3 DNA is TGTGCCAGCAGTTTAGCCCCGGGGAAAGGCAATCAGCCCCAGCATTTT.

This clonotype was counted ten times or more. J is TRBJ2-1 and V is TRBV6-5, with 9 bases fitting TRBD2. The V segment lost 6 bases and the J segment 8 bases; nucleotides outside the gene matches: 8. Germline V lookup: CDR1 MNHEY, CDR2 SVGAGI. CDR3 length equals 14 residues. CDR3 in DNA: TGTGCCAGCAGGGCGGGAGGGAAAGGAGATGAGCAGTTCTTC. Protein: CASRAGGKGDEQFF.

This clonotype appeared many times. This chain joins TRBV27 and TRBJ2-7; the D is unclear. Trimming shortened V by 4 bases and J by 3 bases, and 10 bases separated the two germline ends. Germline assignment: CDR1 MNHEY and CDR2 SMNVEV (reference sequence). The CDR3 is made up of 13 amino acids. The CDR3 sequence: CASSYVQNYEQYF. The CDR3 DNA follows: TGTGCCAGCAGTTATGTGCAGAACTACGAGCAGTACTTC.